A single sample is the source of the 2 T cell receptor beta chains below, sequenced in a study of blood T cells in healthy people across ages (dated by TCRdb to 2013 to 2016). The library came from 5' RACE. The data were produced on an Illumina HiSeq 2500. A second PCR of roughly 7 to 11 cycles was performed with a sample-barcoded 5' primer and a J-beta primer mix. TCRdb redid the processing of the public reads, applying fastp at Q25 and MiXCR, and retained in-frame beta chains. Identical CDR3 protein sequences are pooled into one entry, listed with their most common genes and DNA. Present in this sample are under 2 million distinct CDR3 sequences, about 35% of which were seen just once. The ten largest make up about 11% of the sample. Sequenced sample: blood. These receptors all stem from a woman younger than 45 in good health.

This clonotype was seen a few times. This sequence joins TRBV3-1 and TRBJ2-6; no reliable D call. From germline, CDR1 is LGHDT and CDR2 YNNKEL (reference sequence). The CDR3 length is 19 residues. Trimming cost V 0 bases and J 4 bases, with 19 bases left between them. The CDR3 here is CASSQEVWAGQVGANVLTF. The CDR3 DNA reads TGTGCCAGCAGCCAAGAAGTGTGGGCCGGGCAGGTGGGGGCCAACGTCCTGACTTTC.

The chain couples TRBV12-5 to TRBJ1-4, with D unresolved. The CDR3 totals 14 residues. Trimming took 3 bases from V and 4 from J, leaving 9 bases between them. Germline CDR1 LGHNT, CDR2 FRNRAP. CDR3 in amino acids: CASGLSIDNEKLFF. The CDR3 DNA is TGTGCTAGTGGTTTATCGATAGATAATGAAAAACTGTTTTTT. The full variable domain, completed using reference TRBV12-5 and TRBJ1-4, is DARVTQTPRHKVTEMGQEVTMRCQPILGHNTVFWYRQTMMQGLELLAYFRNRAPLDDSGMPKDRFSAEMPDATLATLKIQPSEPRDSAVYFCASGLSIDNEKLFFGSGTQLSVL.